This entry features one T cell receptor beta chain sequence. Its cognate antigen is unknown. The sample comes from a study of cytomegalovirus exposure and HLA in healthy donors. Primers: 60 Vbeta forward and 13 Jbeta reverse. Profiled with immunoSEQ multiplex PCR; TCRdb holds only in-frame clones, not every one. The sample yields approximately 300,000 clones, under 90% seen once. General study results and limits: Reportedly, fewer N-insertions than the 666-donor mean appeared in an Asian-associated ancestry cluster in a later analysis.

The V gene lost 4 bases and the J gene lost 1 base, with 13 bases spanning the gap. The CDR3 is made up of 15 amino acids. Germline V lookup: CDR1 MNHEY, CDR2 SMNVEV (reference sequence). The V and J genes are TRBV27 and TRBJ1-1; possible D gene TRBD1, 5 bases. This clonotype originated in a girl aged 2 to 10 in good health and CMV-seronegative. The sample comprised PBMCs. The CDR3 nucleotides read TGTGCCAGCAGTTCCCTCCTAACAGGGAACACTGAAGCTTTCTTT. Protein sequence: CASSSLLTGNTEAFF.